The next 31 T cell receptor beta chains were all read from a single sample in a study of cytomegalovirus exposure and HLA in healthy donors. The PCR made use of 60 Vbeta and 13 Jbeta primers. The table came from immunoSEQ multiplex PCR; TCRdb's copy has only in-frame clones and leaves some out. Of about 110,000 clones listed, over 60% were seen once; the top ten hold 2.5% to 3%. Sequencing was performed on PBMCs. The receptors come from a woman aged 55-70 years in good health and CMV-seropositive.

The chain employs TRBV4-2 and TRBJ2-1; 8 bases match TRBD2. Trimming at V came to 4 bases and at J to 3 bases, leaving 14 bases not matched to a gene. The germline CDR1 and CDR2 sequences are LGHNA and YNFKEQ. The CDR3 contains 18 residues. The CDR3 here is CASSPGGGTGGYYNEQFF. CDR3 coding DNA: TGTGCCAGCAGCCCCGGGGGGGGGACCGGTGGGTACTACAATGAGCAGTTCTTC.

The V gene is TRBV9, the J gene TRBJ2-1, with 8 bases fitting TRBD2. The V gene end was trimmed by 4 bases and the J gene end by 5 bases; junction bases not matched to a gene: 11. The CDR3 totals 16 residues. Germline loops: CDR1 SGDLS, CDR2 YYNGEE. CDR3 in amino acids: CASSLRGSGENNEQFF. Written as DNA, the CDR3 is TGTGCCAGCAGCCTACGGGGTAGCGGGGAAAACAATGAGCAGTTCTTC.

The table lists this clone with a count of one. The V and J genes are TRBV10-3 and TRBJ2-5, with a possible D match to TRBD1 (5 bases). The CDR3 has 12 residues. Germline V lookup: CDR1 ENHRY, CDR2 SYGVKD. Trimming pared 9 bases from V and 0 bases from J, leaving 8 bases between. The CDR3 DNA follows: TGTGCCATGCGACAGAACCAAGAGACCCAGTACTTC. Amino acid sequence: CAMRQNQETQYF.

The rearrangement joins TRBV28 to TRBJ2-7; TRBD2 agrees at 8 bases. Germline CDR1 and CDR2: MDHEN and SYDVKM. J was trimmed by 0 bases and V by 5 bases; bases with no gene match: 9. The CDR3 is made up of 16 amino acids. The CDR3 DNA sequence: TGTGCCAGCAGTGTTCTCGCGGGAGGCCTCTCCTACGAGCAGTACTTC. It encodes CASSVLAGGLSYEQYF.

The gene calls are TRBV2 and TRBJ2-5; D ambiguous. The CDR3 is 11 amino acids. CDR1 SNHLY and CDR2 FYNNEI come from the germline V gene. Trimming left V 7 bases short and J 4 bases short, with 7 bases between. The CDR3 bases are TGTGCCAGCAACGGCGGAGAGACCCAGTACTTC. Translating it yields CASNGGETQYF.

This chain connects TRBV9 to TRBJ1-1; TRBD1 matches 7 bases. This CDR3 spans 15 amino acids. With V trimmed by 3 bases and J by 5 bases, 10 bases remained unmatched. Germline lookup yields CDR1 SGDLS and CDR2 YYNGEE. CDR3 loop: CASSAKTGLDTEAFF. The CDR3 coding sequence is TGTGCCAGCAGCGCCAAGACAGGGCTGGATACTGAAGCTTTCTTT.

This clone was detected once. Written as DNA, the CDR3 is TGTGCCAGCAGTTATACAGGCCCCACTGAAGCTTTCTTT. It is translated as CASSYTGPTEAFF. V usage is TRBV28 and J usage is TRBJ1-1, with a possible D match to TRBD1 (5 bases). V lost 4 bases and J lost 4, with 10 bases in between. CDR3 length: 13 amino acids. The germline CDR1 and CDR2 sequences are MDHEN and SYDVKM.

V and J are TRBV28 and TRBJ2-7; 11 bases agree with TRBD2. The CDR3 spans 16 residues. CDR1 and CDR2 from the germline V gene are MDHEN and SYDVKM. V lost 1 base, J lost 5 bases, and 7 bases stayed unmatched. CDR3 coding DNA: TGTGCCAGCAGTTTATTAACTAGCGGGAGTCACAACGAGCAGTACTTC. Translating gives CASSLLTSGSHNEQYF.

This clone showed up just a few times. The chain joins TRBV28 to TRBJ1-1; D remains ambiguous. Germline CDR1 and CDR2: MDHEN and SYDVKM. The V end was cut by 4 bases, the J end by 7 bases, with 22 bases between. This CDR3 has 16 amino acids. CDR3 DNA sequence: TGTGCCAGCAGTTCACCGCTTACACTTGTAGCCGTTGAAGCTTTCTTT. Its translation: CASSSPLTLVAVEAFF.

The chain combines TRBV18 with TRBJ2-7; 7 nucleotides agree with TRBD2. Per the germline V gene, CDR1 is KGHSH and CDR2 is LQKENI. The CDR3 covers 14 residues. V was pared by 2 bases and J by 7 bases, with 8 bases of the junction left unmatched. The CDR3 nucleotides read TGTGCCAGCTCACCAGCGGGAGCTGGTGGAGAGCAGTACTTC. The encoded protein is CASSPAGAGGEQYF.

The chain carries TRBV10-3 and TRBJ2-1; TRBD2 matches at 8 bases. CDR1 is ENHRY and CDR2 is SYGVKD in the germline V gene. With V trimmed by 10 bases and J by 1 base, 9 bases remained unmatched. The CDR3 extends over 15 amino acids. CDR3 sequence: CANRGAGGSYNEQFF. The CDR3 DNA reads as TGTGCCAACAGAGGCGCGGGGGGTTCCTACAATGAGCAGTTCTTC.

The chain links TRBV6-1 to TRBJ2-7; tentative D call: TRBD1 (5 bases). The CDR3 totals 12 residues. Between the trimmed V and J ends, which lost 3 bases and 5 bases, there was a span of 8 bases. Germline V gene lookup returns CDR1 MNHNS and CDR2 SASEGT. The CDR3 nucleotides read TGTGCCAGCAGTGACGCACAGGACGAGCAGTACTTC. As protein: CASSDAQDEQYF.

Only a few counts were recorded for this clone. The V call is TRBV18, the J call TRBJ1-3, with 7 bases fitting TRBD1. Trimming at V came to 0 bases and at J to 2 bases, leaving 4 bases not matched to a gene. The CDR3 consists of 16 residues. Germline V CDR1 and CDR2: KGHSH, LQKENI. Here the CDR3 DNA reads TGTGCCAGCTCACCACCAGGGGGCAGAGCTGGAAACACCATATATTTT. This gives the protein CASSPPGGRAGNTIYF.

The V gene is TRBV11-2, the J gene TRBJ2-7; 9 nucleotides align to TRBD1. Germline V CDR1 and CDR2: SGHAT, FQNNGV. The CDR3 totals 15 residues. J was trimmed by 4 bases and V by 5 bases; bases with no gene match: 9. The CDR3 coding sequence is TGTGCCAGCAGCCTAACGGGACAGGGAATTTACGAGCAGTACTTC. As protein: CASSLTGQGIYEQYF.

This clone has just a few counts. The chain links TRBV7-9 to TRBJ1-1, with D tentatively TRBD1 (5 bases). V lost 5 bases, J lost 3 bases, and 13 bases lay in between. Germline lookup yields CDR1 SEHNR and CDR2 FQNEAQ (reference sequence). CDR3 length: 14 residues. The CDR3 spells CASSTGGLDTEAFF. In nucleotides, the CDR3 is TGTGCCAGCAGCACGGGGGGGTTGGACACTGAAGCTTTCTTT. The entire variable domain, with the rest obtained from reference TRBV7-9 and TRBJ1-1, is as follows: DTGVSQNPRHKITKRGQNVTFRCDPISEHNRLYWYRQTLGQGPEFLTYFQNEAQLEKSRLLSDRFSAERPKGSFSTLEIQRTEQGDSAMYLCASSTGGLDTEAFFGQGTRLTVV.

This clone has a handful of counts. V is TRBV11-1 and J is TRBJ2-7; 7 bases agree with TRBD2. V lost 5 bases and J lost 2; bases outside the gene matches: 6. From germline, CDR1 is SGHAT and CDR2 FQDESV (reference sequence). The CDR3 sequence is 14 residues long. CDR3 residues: CASSHAGLAYEQYF. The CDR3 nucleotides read TGTGCCAGCAGCCACGCCGGACTAGCCTACGAGCAGTACTTC.

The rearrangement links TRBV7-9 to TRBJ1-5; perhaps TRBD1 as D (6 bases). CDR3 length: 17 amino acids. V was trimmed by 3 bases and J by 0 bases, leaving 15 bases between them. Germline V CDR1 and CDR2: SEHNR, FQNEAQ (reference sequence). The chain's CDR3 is CASSLADSHYSNQPQHF. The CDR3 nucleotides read TGTGCCAGCAGCTTGGCGGACAGCCATTATAGCAATCAGCCCCAGCATTTT.

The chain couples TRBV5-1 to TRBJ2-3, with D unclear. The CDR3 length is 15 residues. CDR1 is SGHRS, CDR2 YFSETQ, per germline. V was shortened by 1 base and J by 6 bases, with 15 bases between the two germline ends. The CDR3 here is CASSLFAEALDTQYF. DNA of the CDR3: TGCGCCAGCAGCTTGTTTGCGGAAGCCTTGGATACGCAGTATTTT.

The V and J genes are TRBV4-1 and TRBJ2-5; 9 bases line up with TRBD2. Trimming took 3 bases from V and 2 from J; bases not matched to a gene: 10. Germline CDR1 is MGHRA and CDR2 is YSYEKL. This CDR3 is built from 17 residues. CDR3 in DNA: TGCGCCAGCAGCCATCTTTGGTCTAGCGGGGAACAAGAGACCCAGTACTTC. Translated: CASSHLWSSGEQETQYF.

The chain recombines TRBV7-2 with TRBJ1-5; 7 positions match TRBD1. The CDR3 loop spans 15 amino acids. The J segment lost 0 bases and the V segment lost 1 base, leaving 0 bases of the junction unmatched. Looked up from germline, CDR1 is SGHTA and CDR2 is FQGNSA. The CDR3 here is CASSLGQGSNQPQHF. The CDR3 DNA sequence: TGTGCCAGCAGCTTAGGACAGGGTAGCAATCAGCCCCAGCATTTT.

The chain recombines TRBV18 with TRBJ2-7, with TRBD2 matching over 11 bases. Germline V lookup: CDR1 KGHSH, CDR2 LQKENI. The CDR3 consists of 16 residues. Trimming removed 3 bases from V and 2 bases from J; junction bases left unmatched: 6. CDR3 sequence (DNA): TGTGCCAGCTCACCGACTAGCGGGAAAATAACCTACGAGCAGTACTTC. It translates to CASSPTSGKITYEQYF. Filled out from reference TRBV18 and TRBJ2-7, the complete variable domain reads NAGVMQNPRHLVRRRGQEARLRCSPMKGHSHVYWYRQLPEEGLKFMVYLQKENIIDESGMPKERFSAEFPKEGPSILRIQQVVRGDSAAYFCASSPTSGKITYEQYFGPGTRLTVT.

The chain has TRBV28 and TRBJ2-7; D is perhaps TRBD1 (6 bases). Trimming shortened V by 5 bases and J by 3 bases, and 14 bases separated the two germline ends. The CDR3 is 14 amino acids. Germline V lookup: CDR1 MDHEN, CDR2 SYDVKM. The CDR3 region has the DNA TGTGCCAGCAGTACGACAGGCTACCACTACGAGCAGTACTTC. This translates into CASSTTGYHYEQYF.

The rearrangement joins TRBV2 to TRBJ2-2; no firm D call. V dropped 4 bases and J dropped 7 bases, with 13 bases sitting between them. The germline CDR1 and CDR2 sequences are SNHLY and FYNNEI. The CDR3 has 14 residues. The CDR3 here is CASSAVRGYGELFF. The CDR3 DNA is TGTGCCAGCAGTGCGGTCAGAGGTTACGGGGAGCTGTTTTTT. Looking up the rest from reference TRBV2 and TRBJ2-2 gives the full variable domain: EPEVTQTPSHQVTQMGQEVILRCVPISNHLYFYWYRQILGQKVEFLVSFYNNEISEKSEIFDDQFSVERPDGSNFTLKIRSTKLEDSAMYFCASSAVRGYGELFFGEGSRLTVL.

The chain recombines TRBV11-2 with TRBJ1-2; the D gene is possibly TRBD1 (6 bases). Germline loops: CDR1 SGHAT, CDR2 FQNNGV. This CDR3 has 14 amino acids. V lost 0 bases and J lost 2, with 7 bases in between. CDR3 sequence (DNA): TGTGCCAGCAGCTTAGATGGACAGAACTATGGCTACACCTTC. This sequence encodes CASSLDGQNYGYTF.

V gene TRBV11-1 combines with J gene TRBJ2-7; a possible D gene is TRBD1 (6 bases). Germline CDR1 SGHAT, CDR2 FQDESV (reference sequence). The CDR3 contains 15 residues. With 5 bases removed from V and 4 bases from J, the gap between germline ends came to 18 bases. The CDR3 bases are TGTGCCAGCAGCCCAACAGGGTTATCTGTTTACGAGCAGTACTTC. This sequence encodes CASSPTGLSVYEQYF.

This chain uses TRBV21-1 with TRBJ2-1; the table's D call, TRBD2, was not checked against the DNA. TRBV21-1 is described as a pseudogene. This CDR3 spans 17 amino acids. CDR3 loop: CASSKFRREAWNNEQFF. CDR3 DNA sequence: TGTGCCAGCAGCAAATTTCGGCGGGAGGCTTGGAACAATGAGCAGTTCTTC.

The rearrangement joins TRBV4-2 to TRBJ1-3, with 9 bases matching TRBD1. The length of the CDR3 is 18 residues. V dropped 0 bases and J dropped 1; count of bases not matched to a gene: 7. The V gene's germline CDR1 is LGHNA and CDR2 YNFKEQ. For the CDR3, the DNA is TGTGCCAGCAGCCAAGATCCGTACGGGACAGGGTCTGGAAACACCATATATTTT. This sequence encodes CASSQDPYGTGSGNTIYF.

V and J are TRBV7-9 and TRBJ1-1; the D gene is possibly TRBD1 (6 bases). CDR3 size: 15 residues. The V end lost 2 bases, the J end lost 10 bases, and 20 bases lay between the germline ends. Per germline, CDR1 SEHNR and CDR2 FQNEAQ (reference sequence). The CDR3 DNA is TGTGCCAGCAGCTTATGGGGGGGCGGGCTGGAGGGAGCTTTCTTT. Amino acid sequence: CASSLWGGGLEGAFF.

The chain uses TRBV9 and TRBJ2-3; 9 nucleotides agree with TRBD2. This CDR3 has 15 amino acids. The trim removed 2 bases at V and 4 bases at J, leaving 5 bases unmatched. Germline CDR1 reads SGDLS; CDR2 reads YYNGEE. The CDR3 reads CASSVSGGYSDTQYF. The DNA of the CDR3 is TGTGCCAGCAGCGTTAGCGGGGGCTACTCAGATACGCAGTATTTT.

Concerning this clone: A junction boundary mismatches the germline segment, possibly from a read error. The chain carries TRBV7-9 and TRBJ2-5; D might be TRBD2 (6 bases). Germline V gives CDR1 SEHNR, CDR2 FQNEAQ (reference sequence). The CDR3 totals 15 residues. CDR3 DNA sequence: TGTTCCAGCAGCCCCCGGGACTCGAGACAAGAGACCCAGTACTTC. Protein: CSSSPRDSRQETQYF.

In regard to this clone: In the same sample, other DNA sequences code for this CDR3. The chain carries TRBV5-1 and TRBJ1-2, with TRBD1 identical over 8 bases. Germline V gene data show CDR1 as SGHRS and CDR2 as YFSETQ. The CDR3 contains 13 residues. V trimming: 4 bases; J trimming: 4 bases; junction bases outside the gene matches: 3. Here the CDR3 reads CASSRDRLYGYTF. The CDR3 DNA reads TGCGCCAGCAGCAGGGACAGGCTCTATGGCTACACCTTC. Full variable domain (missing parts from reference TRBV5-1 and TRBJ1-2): KAGVTQTPRYLIKTRGQQVTLSCSPISGHRSVSWYQQTPGQGLQFLFEYFSETQRNKGNFPGRFSGRQFSNSRSEMNVSTLELGDSALYLCASSRDRLYGYTFGSGTRLTVV.